One sample yielded the 18 T cell receptor beta chains listed below, sequenced in a study of cytomegalovirus exposure and HLA in healthy donors. The PCR ran on 60 Vbeta and 13 Jbeta primers. Clones were sequenced by immunoSEQ multiplex PCR, and TCRdb holds only the in-frame ones, with some missing. The sample contains more than 65,000 clones, roughly two thirds of which appear only once. The source material was PBMCs. The receptors shown here come from a woman aged 45-59 years in good health and CMV-seropositive.

The chain carries TRBV20-1 and TRBJ2-5; TRBD2 is a possible D gene (5 bases). Per germline, CDR1 DFQATT and CDR2 SNEGSKA (reference sequence). V was clipped by 1 base and J by 5 bases, with 5 bases between them. CDR3 length: 11 residues. In DNA form, the CDR3 reads TGCAGTGCTAGAGCGGGGGAGACCCAGTACTTC. Its protein product is CSARAGETQYF.

In this sample, this clone turned up a few times. The V call is TRBV5-6, the J call TRBJ2-7; 7 nucleotides match TRBD1. The CDR3 runs to 12 residues. The germline V gene has CDR1 SGHDT and CDR2 YYEEEE. J gave up 6 bases and V 4 bases, and 4 bases lay outside the gene matches. The CDR3 coding sequence is TGTGCCAGCAGCCTGGGACAGACCGAGCAGTACTTC. Translating gives CASSLGQTEQYF.

V gene TRBV11-2 combines with J gene TRBJ2-3; D may be TRBD2 (7 bases). V was shortened by 6 bases and J by 1 base, with 20 bases between the two germline ends. Germline CDR1 reads SGHAT; CDR2 reads FQNNGV. This CDR3 has 17 amino acids. CDR3 region: CASRSLRGPFRTDTQYF. The CDR3 DNA follows: TGTGCCAGCAGGTCCCTGCGGGGGCCATTCCGCACAGATACGCAGTATTTT.

The chain links TRBV5-1 to TRBJ2-3, with D unclear. V dropped 1 base and J dropped 5 bases, with 14 bases sitting between them. This CDR3 has 15 residues. The germline CDR1 and CDR2 sequences are SGHRS and YFSETQ. CDR3 amino acids: CASSLTASSGDTQYF. The CDR3 DNA sequence: TGCGCCAGCAGCTTGACGGCATCGTCGGGAGATACGCAGTATTTT.

This clone was seen more than once but under ten times. V usage is TRBV5-1 and J usage is TRBJ2-2, with 10 bases matching TRBD2. Germline V gives CDR1 SGHRS, CDR2 YFSETQ. The CDR3 sequence is 17 residues long. V lost 3 bases and J lost 0; bases outside the gene matches: 5. CDR3 in DNA: TGCGCCAGCAGCTCCCACGGACTAGCGGCGAACACCGGGGAGCTGTTTTTT. Translating gives CASSSHGLAANTGELFF.

The gene calls are TRBV18 and TRBJ2-7; 10 bases line up with TRBD1. Germline CDR1 and CDR2: KGHSH and LQKENI. With V trimmed by 4 bases and J by 9 bases, 3 bases remained unmatched. This CDR3 is 12 amino acids long. In nucleotides, the CDR3 is TGTGCCAGCTCACGCCGGGACAGGGGGCAGTACTTC. Protein sequence: CASSRRDRGQYF.

The V and J genes are TRBV5-1 and TRBJ1-4; D possibly corresponds to TRBD1 (6 bases). With 2 bases removed from V and 5 bases from J, the gap between germline ends came to 7 bases. In germline, CDR1 is SGHRS, CDR2 YFSETQ. The CDR3 length is 13 residues. CDR3 protein: CASSFTGNEKLFF. The CDR3 nucleotides are TGCGCCAGCAGCTTTACAGGGAATGAAAAACTGTTTTTT.

The CDR3 protein is CASRPQRGGETQYF. The DNA for the CDR3 is TGTGCCAGCAGACCTCAGCGGGGGGGGGAGACCCAGTACTTC. The chain joins TRBV2 to TRBJ2-5; 10 bases map to TRBD2. This CDR3 comprises 14 residues. The V segment lost 6 bases and the J segment 5 bases; nucleotides outside the gene matches: 6. Germline lookup yields CDR1 SNHLY and CDR2 FYNNEI.

This clone was recorded only once. In DNA, the CDR3 is TGTGCCAGCAGTCACCGCGGATACCATGGCTACACCTTC. The encoded protein is CASSHRGYHGYTF. The chain carries TRBV6-1 and TRBJ1-2; the D is unclear. Germline V gives CDR1 MNHNS, CDR2 SASEGT. This CDR3 is built from 13 residues. Trimming pared 5 bases from V and 6 bases from J, leaving 13 bases between.

This sequence joins TRBV10-2 and TRBJ1-2; the D gene is possibly TRBD1 (6 bases). Germline CDR1 is WSHSY and CDR2 is SAAADI. Deletions cut 2 bases from V and 4 bases from J, with 14 bases between. The CDR3 length is 15 residues. DNA of the CDR3: TGCGCCAGCAGTGAGACCAGGGGACCCATCTATGGCTACACCTTC. Translated, it gives CASSETRGPIYGYTF.

The rearrangement uses TRBV11-2 and TRBJ1-4; D call uncertain. There are 15 residues in the CDR3. V was cut by 2 bases and J by 3 bases, with 10 bases left in between. CDR1 is SGHAT, CDR2 FQNNGV, per germline. The CDR3 region is CASSLLRRPNEKLFF. The CDR3 region has the DNA TGTGCCAGCAGCTTACTTAGGAGGCCTAATGAAAAACTGTTTTTT.

This sequence joins TRBV28 and TRBJ2-2; the match to TRBD1 covers 9 bases. The J segment lost 7 bases and the V segment lost 5 bases, leaving 20 bases of the junction unmatched. The CDR3 spans 19 residues. Per germline, CDR1 MDHEN and CDR2 SYDVKM. The CDR3 region is CASSVGTGPLNTEGGELFF. CDR3 in DNA: TGTGCCAGCAGTGTCGGGACAGGGCCCTTAAACACCGAGGGCGGGGAGCTGTTTTTT. The whole variable domain, filled in from reference TRBV28 and TRBJ2-2, reads DVKVTQSSRYLVKRTGEKVFLECVQDMDHENMFWYRQDPGLGLRLIYFSYDVKMKEKGDIPEGYSVSREKKERFSLILESASTNQTSMYLCASSVGTGPLNTEGGELFFGEGSRLTVL.

V gene TRBV6-6 combines with J gene TRBJ1-4; tentative D call: TRBD1 (6 bases). Germline loops: CDR1 MNHNY, CDR2 SVGAGI (reference sequence). This CDR3 is built from 15 residues. V lost 5 bases and J 0 bases, leaving 10 bases between the germline ends. CDR3 loop: CASSPGVATNEKLFF. The CDR3 nucleotides read TGTGCCAGCAGTCCAGGGGTTGCAACTAATGAAAAACTGTTTTTT.

The genes are TRBV7-6 and TRBJ2-4, with D possibly matching TRBD1 (5 bases). CDR3 size: 14 residues. With 1 base removed from V and 6 bases from J, the gap between germline ends came to 10 bases. Looked up from germline, CDR1 is SGHVS and CDR2 is FNYEAQ. The CDR3 loop reads CASSLGQGGNIQYF. As DNA, the CDR3 is TGTGCCAGCAGCTTAGGGCAGGGTGGAAACATTCAGTACTTC. Together with reference TRBV7-6 and TRBJ2-4, the CDR3 gives the full variable domain: GAGVSQSPRYKVTKRGQDVALRCDPISGHVSLYWYRQALGQGPEFLTYFNYEAQQDKSGLPNDRFSAERPEGSISTLTIQRTEQRDSAMYRCASSLGQGGNIQYFGAGTRLSVL.

The V and J genes are TRBV10-3 and TRBJ2-5; perhaps TRBD2 as D (6 bases). Germline V gene data show CDR1 as ENHRY and CDR2 as SYGVKD. Trimming removed 8 bases from V and 3 bases from J, with 13 bases in between. The CDR3 runs to 13 residues. Written as DNA, the CDR3 is TGTGCCATCGGGGGGATGACAGAAGAGACCCAGTACTTC. Encoded protein: CAIGGMTEETQYF.

This clone has a handful of counts. V is TRBV28 and J is TRBJ1-2; D is possibly TRBD1 (5 bases). Germline V gene data show CDR1 as MDHEN and CDR2 as SYDVKM. The CDR3 sequence is 13 residues long. The V end was cut by 5 bases, the J end by 6 bases, with 13 bases between. The chain's CDR3 is CASSLPWGDGYTF. In nucleotides, the CDR3 is TGTGCCAGCAGTCTCCCCTGGGGGGATGGCTACACCTTC.

The chain combines TRBV7-9 with TRBJ1-1; maybe TRBD1 (5 bases). Germline V CDR1 and CDR2: SEHNR, FQNEAQ (reference sequence). This CDR3 comprises 13 residues. Trimming took 10 bases from V and 3 from J, leaving 15 bases between them. The CDR3 sequence is CATVLQGYTEAFF. The CDR3 coding sequence is TGTGCCACCGTACTCCAGGGATACACTGAAGCTTTCTTT.

The chain employs TRBV29-1 and TRBJ1-1; TRBD1 is a possible D gene (6 bases). Germline V lookup: CDR1 SQVTM, CDR2 ANQGSEA. This CDR3 is 13 amino acids long. V was shortened by 4 bases and J by 3 bases, with 12 bases between the two germline ends. The CDR3 reads CSVVGGRYTEAFF. CDR3 sequence (DNA): TGCAGCGTTGTTGGGGGCAGGTACACTGAAGCTTTCTTT.